This T cell receptor beta chain emerged from a study of response to subunit inactivated influenza vaccine. Whole-study results and caveats: The authors suggested that every seasonal influenza vaccination recruits few new T cells.

Worth noting for this clonotype: Antigen: not known.

There are 14 residues in the CDR3. Germline assignment: CDR1 LGHDT and CDR2 YNNKEL (reference sequence). V was pared by 4 bases and J by 5 bases, with 3 bases of the junction left unmatched. TCRdb called the RT-PCR reads again in MiXCR, with one record for every CDR3 protein. The table lists about 650,000 distinct CDR3 sequences, about 15% of them singletons. The chain couples TRBV3-1 to TRBJ2-1; 9 nucleotides match TRBD2. The sequencing here drew on PBMCs from blood, taken roughly 2 weeks before vaccination. The receptor comes from a man aged 45 to 65 who received an inactivated influenza vaccine. This CDR3 reads CASSPQRGDNEQFF. The CDR3 bases are TGTGCCAGCAGCCCCCAGCGGGGGGACAATGAGCAGTTCTTC.